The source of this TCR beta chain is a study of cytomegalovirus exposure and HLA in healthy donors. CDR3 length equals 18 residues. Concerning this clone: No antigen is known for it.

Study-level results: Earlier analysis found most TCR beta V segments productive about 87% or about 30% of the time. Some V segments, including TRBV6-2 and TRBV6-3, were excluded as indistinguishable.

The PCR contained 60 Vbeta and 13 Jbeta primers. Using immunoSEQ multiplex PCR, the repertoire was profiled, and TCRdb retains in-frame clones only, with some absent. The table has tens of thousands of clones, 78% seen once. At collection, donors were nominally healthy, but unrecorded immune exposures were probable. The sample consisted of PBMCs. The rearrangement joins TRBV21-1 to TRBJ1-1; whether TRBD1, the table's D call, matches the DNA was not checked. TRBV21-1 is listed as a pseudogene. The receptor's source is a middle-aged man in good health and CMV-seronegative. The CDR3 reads CASSKVLWWQGLSTEAFF. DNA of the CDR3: TGTGCCAGCAGCAAAGTTCTGTGGTGGCAGGGGTTGAGCACTGAAGCTTTCTTT.